The source of this T cell receptor beta chain is a study of blood T cell repertoires in COVID-19 (dated by TCRdb to between 2020 and 2021). Turning to the overall study: Samples covering the acute and convalescent phases of COVID-19 were provided by collaborators in the United States, Italy and Spain. Sample metadata almost always included a de-identified subject ID, COVID-19 status, age in years and sex. The repertoires were made available in a free public database intended to serve as a resource for research on the immune response to SARS-CoV-2. The prospective study material was composed of cDNA or gDNA derived from T cells, B-cell-depleted T cells, or PBMCs. Subjects who had been exposed to COVID-19, were actively infected with it, or had recovered from it provided the deeply sampled blood TCRbeta repertoires that made up the dataset. The samples were drawn from the first 160 participants of the ongoing ImmuneRACE study and from 1,254 subjects provided by 6 global collaborators. HLA class I and class II types, where available, came from metadata supplied by the sample provider rather than from assay-based typing.

General findings and caveats noted by the study authors: The quantity of clinical and demographic metadata differed by source and by participant and was supplied without curation.

The immunoSEQ Assay, a bias-controlled multiplex PCR, was used to amplify TCRbeta CDR3 regions from genomic DNA. Per the original workflow: Within the assay, amplification of reference gene primers was used to estimate how many nucleated cells each sample contained. To quantify the absolute abundance of each unique TCRbeta CDR3 rearrangement, sequence reads were collapsed and filtered. Productive Simpson clonality was computed per sample as the square root of Simpson's diversity index over productive rearrangements. TCRdb re-hosts the immuneACCESS table, in-frame sequences only. Its copies lack some clones; in the studies checked, an unresolved V gene accounts for under half of them, and the cause for the rest is not known. The DNA was the basis for D and trimming; V, J and clone size are from that table. The sample yields 200,000 to 250,000 clones; approximately 82% were counted once. Approximately 4% of the sample lies in the top ten.

Trimming removed 8 bases from V and 0 bases from J, leaving 10 bases between the germline ends. According to the germline V gene (reference sequence), CDR1 reads LNHDA and CDR2 reads SQIVND. Its CDR3 holds 13 amino acids, cysteine through phenylalanine. The retained sequence is limited to the CDR3, 39 bases, with the frame set at the first base. Each collaborating institution followed its own protocols to collect whole blood in K2EDTA tubes. Collaborator samples were shipped for TCRbeta analysis as frozen whole blood, isolated PBMCs, or DNA extracted from either sample type. With respect to this clone: Its binding antigen is unknown. One base away there is no much larger clone; base qualities are not given.

The origin of this receptor is a woman aged 80 or older with acute or convalescent COVID-19. The chain is encoded by TRBV19 joined to TRBJ1-1; perhaps TRBD1 is the D gene, with 5 bases matching. Material for sequencing was peripheral blood. The CDR3 reads CASQDTVNTEAFF. The nucleotide sequence reads as follows: TGTGCCAGTCAGGACACCGTGAACACTGAAGCTTTCTTT.